This T cell receptor (beta chain) was captured by sequencing in a study of shared clonotypes between healthy human individuals. Study background: The composition of the donors was a couple of women and three men aged 18 to 49.

This CDR3 has 14 residues. Looked up from germline, CDR1 is SGHKS and CDR2 is YYEKEE (reference sequence). Trimming cost V 4 bases and J 2 bases, with 10 bases left between them. The study's findings and limits: When naive CD4 clonotypes were compared across a few donors, 4% to 6.5% were shared. Sampling involved blood alone; tissue repertoires likely differ.

The data were produced by immunoSEQ multiplex PCR, yet TCRdb's version contains in-frame clones alone and is incomplete. The repertoire holds 1.6 million or so clones, with roughly 97% as singletons. Points on this clone: Its specificity is unknown. The same CDR3 arises from other DNA sequences in this sample as well.

The V call is TRBV5-5, the J call TRBJ1-5; D possibly corresponds to TRBD1 (5 bases). The sequence derives from a man aged 25 to 40 in good health. Sequencing used naive CD4+ T cells sorted from blood. Subset: CD45RA+ positively selected. As DNA, the CDR3 is TGTGCCAGCAGCCTGGGACGTGGCAATCAGCCCCAGCATTTT. This translates into CASSLGRGNQPQHF.